The source of this T cell receptor (beta chain) is a study of human T cells and chemical hapten exposure. Findings and caveats of the study: Expanded TCRs made up significantly more big CDR3 similarity clusters than controls did. Because they had alopecia, donors may respond immunologically unlike healthy people.

V lost 5 bases and J lost 1, with 12 bases in between. CDR1 SGHTA and CDR2 FQGNSA come from the germline V gene. CDR3 length: 14 residues. This clonotype was observed many times. The target antigen is unknown. The library gave individual cDNA molecules unique molecular identifiers. Using its own MiXCR run on the RACE reads, TCRdb lists one record per CDR3 protein. Of around 99,000 distinct CDR3 sequences listed, 9% to 9.5% are singletons. This sample's time point: patch test 2, 6 weeks after DPC sensitization. Regarding treatment: therapeutic diphenylcyclopropenone sensitization with weekly scalp DPC. Total RNA was isolated from unfractionated whole blood.

The V call is TRBV7-2, the J call TRBJ2-7; the D gene is possibly TRBD2 (5 bases). The origin of this receptor is a woman in her forties with alopecia areata. Some clones in this sample may be carry-over from other donors' samples. The specimen comprised whole blood, sampled in connection with sensitization to the hapten diphenylcyclopropenone (DPC). CDR3 bases: TGTGCCAGCAGCCGGGATCAGTTTTCCTACGAGCAGTACTTC. Its protein is CASSRDQFSYEQYF.